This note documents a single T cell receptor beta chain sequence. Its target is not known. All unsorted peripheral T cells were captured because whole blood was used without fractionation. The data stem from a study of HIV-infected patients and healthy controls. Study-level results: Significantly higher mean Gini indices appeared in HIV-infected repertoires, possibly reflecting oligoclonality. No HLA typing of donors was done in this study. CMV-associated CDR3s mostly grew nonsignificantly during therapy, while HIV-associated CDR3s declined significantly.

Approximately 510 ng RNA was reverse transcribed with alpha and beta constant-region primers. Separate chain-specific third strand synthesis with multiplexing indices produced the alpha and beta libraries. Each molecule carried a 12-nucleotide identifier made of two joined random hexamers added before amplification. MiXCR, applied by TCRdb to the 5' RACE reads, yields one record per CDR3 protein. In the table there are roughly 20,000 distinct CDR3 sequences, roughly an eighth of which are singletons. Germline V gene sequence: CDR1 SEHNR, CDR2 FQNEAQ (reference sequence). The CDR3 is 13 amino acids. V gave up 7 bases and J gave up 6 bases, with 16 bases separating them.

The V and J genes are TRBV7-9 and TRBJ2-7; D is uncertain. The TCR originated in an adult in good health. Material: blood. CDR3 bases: TGTGCCAGCAACCGAGGCACGACCTCCGAGCAGTACTTC. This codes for CASNRGTTSEQYF.